This T cell receptor (beta chain) was obtained from a study of blood T cell repertoires in COVID-19. Study-level information: Acute and convalescent COVID-19 samples came from the United States, Italy and Spain.

Those who participated ranged in age from 18 to 89 years and resided in about two dozen US areas. The study assigned cohorts using participant-reported clinical history. V was cut by 5 bases and J by 6 bases, with 13 bases left in between. The CDR3 totals 13 residues. Germline loops: CDR1 SGHTA, CDR2 FQGNSA. Data came from immunoSEQ multiplex PCR; TCRdb stores just in-frame clones and leaves some out. Of 450,000 to 500,000 clones listed, approximately 86% are singletons. Specimen: PBMCs or T cells enriched from blood (not recorded which). The gene calls are TRBV7-2 and TRBJ1-1; D may be TRBD1 (5 bases). This TCR was sampled from a woman younger than 35 who had recovered from COVID-19. The CDR3 here is CASSIFQGSEAFF. In DNA, the CDR3 is TGTGCCAGCAGCATCTTCCAGGGTTCTGAAGCTTTCTTT.